This T cell receptor (beta chain) comes out of a study of identical twins listed by TCRdb under 2016. At the level of the whole study: The study deep-sequenced TCR alpha and beta repertoires from monozygotic twins, unrelated adults of various ages and cord blood to test whether fetal clonotypes persist. Replicate twin experiments were performed at different times using different library preparation protocols to rule out contamination.

Study-level results and caveats: A weaker excess of twin sharing was found in beta out-of-frame sequences because the signal-to-noise ratio was lowered by fewer shared sequences. Compared with coincidental sharing between unrelated individuals, out-of-frame TCR alpha sequences shared between twins showed an excess of sequences with low generation probability. In monozygotic twins, recombination models systematically underestimated out-of-frame TCR alpha sharing, but the models matched the sharing seen between unrelated individuals. Zero-insertion analyses could be partly confounded by invariant T cells such as MAIT and iNKT, though diverse VJ usage argued against such confounding for most clonotypes. Abundant cord blood beta clonotypes carried fewer insertions; young adult naive repertoires showed a weaker similar trend, while memory repertoires showed none. Conclusions relied on cross-sectional statistical analysis, since the same donors could not be followed over many years.

The library was obtained by 5' RACE. TCRdb names Illumina HiSeq 2000 as the instrument used. A universal primer binding site was added through template switching, and the final cDNA carried a unique molecular identifier so that TCR cDNA molecules could be counted accurately. Specific primers in the conserved constant-segment region were used to synthesize first-strand cDNA for the TCR alpha and beta chains. To control for contamination, every cDNA library carried two barcodes: a SMART-Mk sample barcode plus Illumina barcodes. TruSeq adapter sequences, together with Illumina sample barcodes, were added in two successive PCR steps. Sequencing of the TCR alpha and beta cDNA libraries was done on the Illumina HiSeq platform using custom primers. In the authors' own workflow: MiGEC processed the raw reads to extract unique molecular identifiers, while MiXCR was used to determine the CDR3 positions. For each individual, recombination models were inferred using an EM algorithm with the repgenHMM and IGoR tools. Shared clonotypes were analyzed with the tcR package in R, and sharing was normalized by the product of cloneset sizes. To study raw recombination without the effects of thymic and clonal selection, out-of-frame nonproductive sequences were analyzed. The public reads were run again by TCRdb, first through fastp at Q25 and then through MiXCR, and only productive beta chains were kept. Records with the same CDR3 protein are collapsed into one entry carrying the most frequent genes and DNA. TCRdb, not the authors, supplied the V and J calls. Within this sample are approximately 500,000 distinct CDR3 sequences, with less than 25% of them counted one time only. Around 3% of the sample is held by the ten biggest clonotypes.

This clonotype was picked up a small number of times. Its binding antigen is unknown. No base qualities exist here, and no much larger clone lies one base off it. Every donor was a healthy Caucasian. Three pairs of female monozygotic twins, all aged about 18 to 30 years, made up the twin cohort. Positive isolation kits from Invitrogen were used to isolate CD4+ and CD8+ T cell populations. The same data also went into a second study, on T cells expressing NK-cell markers. Drawing on the second study: Eight or nine donors provided sorted CD3+CD56+NKG2C+, CD3+CD56+NKG2C- and CD3+CD56-NKG2C+ T-cell subsets, whose TCR beta-chain repertoires were profiled. Seven of the eight sequenced donors were HCMV-seropositive and one was HCMV-seronegative. To restrict sorting to alphabetaTCR-expressing T cells, an anti-gammadeltaTCR antibody was added in several experiments. In over 5 donors, the dominant CD3+CD56+NKG2C+ clonotypes were among the top 10 CD8+ clonotypes and accounted for roughly 1.0-7.0% of CD8+ T cells. Those dominant clonotypes were again the most abundant among CD3+CD56-NKG2C+ cells in a handful of donors, at about 25-60.1%. It remained unclear whether the expanded NKG2C-expressing T cell clones were specific for HCMV antigens. The study sequenced eight donors, all healthy volunteers chosen at random: three men and five women. To determine HCMV serostatus, a commercial ELISA kit was used to detect HCMV-specific IgG in serum. MIGEC handled demultiplexing of the reads and grouping by UMI, while MiTCR was used to assemble and quantify clonotypes. To remove erroneous sequences, TCR cDNA sequences were retained only when supported by two or more reads. The tcR package was used for downstream repertoire analysis, and clonotypes were matched between fractions using CDR3 nucleotide sequence together with V segment. VDJmatch was used to annotate antigen specificity against VDJdb, with one amino acid substitution allowed in CDR3.

The sequenced material came from CD4+ T cells sorted from blood. The receptor's source is a woman aged 18-29 years in good health.

The CDR3 reads CASSPPGTSLNEQFF. Read as DNA, the sequence is TGTGCCAGCAGCCCACCCGGGACTAGCCTCAATGAGCAGTTCTTC. The chain joins TRBV6-2 or TRBV6-3 to TRBJ2-1; 9 central bases correspond to TRBD2. Ends trimmed: V by 6 bases, J by 6 bases; bases unmatched to a gene: 9. The germline V gene provides CDR1 MNHEY and CDR2 SVGEGT. The CDR3 sequence holds 15 residues, the cysteine and phenylalanine included. Just CDR3 DNA is preserved here, 45 bases in frame from base 1.